These T cell receptor beta chains were read from a single sample in a study of blood T cell repertoires in COVID-19. Only in-frame clones appear in the TCRdb table, and some are missing; sequencing was by immunoSEQ multiplex PCR. In the table there are roughly 160,000 clones, 75% to 85% of which are singletons. Sequenced material: PBMCs or T cells enriched from blood (not recorded which). Receptors originate from a woman aged 55 to 70 who had recovered from COVID-19. Both conserved end residues are part of each CDR3. Each record gives: clone size, J gene, D gene, V gene, CDR3 protein, CDR3 DNA. The D gene is left open where the match is weak. Rows may omit the clone size; those that give it use once, few, many or a size class.

>.|TRBJ1-1|.|TRBV30
CAWNKGLGNTEAFF
TGTGCCTGGAACAAGGGGCTGGGGAACACTGAAGCTTTCTTT
>.|TRBJ2-2|TRBD1|TRBV4-1
CASSPGQGHTGELFF
TGCGCCAGCAGCCCAGGACAGGGGCACACCGGGGAGCTGTTTTTT
>.|TRBJ2-3|TRBD2|TRBV6-5
CASGGEGTDTQYF
TGTGCCAGCGGGGGGGAAGGCACAGATACGCAGTATTTT
>.|TRBJ2-7|TRBD1|TRBV27
CASRERDRGHEQYF
TGTGCCAGCCGGGAGCGGGACAGGGGGCACGAGCAGTACTTC
>.|TRBJ2-4|.|TRBV9
CASSVGGGIQYF
TGTGCCAGCAGCGTAGGTGGCGGCATTCAGTACTTC
>.|TRBJ2-7|TRBD1|TRBV6-6
CASSGQGAGYEQYF
TGTGCCAGCAGCGGACAGGGGGCTGGCTACGAGCAGTACTTC
>.|TRBJ2-1|.|TRBV4-1
CASSHPLVLDNEQFF
TGCGCCAGCAGCCATCCCTTAGTCTTAGACAATGAGCAGTTCTTC
>.|TRBJ1-1|.|TRBV24-1
CATRRDMNTEAFF
TGTGCCACCCGCAGGGACATGAACACTGAAGCTTTCTTT
>once|TRBJ1-2|.|TRBV19
CASRRGNYGYTF
TGTGCCAGTAGAAGGGGTAACTATGGCTACACCTTC
>.|TRBJ2-3|.|TRBV2
CASSDAGIDTQYF
TGTGCCAGCAGTGATGCGGGAATAGATACGCAGTATTTT
>.|TRBJ2-1|.|TRBV5-1
CASTPEGAPGVNEQFF
TGCGCCAGCACTCCCGAGGGGGCTCCGGGGGTTAATGAGCAGTTCTTC
>.|TRBJ1-6|TRBD1|TRBV6-5
CASSSSTGGGSPLHF
TGTGCCAGCAGTTCGTCGACAGGGGGCGGTTCACCCCTCCACTTT
>once|TRBJ1-2|.|TRBV19
CASSIAGTIFGYTF
TGTGCCAGTAGTATCGCTGGGACAATTTTTGGCTACACCTTC
>.|TRBJ1-4|.|TRBV30
CAWSVHSFGGANEKLFF
TGTGCCTGGAGTGTACACTCGTTCGGGGGAGCTAATGAAAAACTGTTTTTT
>.|TRBJ1-1|TRBD1|TRBV13
CASSAGQGMDAFF
TGTGCCAGCAGCGCGGGACAGGGCATGGATGCTTTCTTT
>.|TRBJ1-4|.|TRBV6-5
CASSYVAGAPEKLFF
TGTGCCAGCAGTTACGTGGCGGGGGCGCCTGAAAAACTGTTTTTT
>once|TRBJ2-7|TRBD1|TRBV7-9
CASRPSGTGFYEQYF
TGTGCCAGCAGGCCGTCCGGGACAGGGTTCTACGAGCAGTACTTC
>.|TRBJ2-3|.|TRBV24-1
CATSERGGATDTQYF
TGTGCCACCAGTGAGAGGGGGGGGGCCACAGATACGCAGTATTTT
>.|TRBJ2-3|TRBD2|TRBV10-3
CATRTSGGADTQYF
TGTGCCACCCGAACTAGCGGGGGGGCAGATACGCAGTATTTT
>.|TRBJ2-2|.|TRBV6-4
CASSDSSRTGELFF
TGTGCCAGCAGTGACTCGTCTAGAACCGGGGAGCTGTTTTTT
>few|TRBJ1-5|TRBD1|TRBV2
CASRPQGESPQHF
TGTGCCAGCAGACCCCAGGGGGAATCGCCCCAGCATTTT
>.|TRBJ1-3|.|TRBV6-1
CASSEVDSPGNTIYF
TGTGCCAGCAGTGAAGTTGACAGCCCTGGAAACACCATATATTTT
>.|TRBJ1-1|.|TRBV5-1
CASSQTANTEAFF
TGCGCCAGCAGTCAGACAGCTAACACTGAAGCTTTCTTT
>.|TRBJ2-3|TRBD1|TRBV19
CASSSRGLDTQYF
TGTGCCAGTAGTAGCAGGGGGTTAGATACGCAGTATTTT
>.|TRBJ2-1|.|TRBV18
CASSPFREANEQFF
TGTGCCAGCTCACCGTTCCGGGAAGCGAATGAGCAGTTCTTC
>.|TRBJ2-1|.|TRBV3-1/TRBV3-2
CASSQEGEQFF
TGTGCCAGCAGCCAGGAGGGAGAGCAGTTCTTC
>.|TRBJ1-6|TRBD1|TRBV2
CASRGQASSPLHF
TGTGCCAGCAGAGGACAGGCGAGTTCACCCCTCCACTTT
>few|TRBJ1-1|.|TRBV6-5
CASRDSVGNTEAFF
TGTGCCAGCAGAGACTCTGTGGGGAACACTGAAGCTTTCTTT
>.|TRBJ2-3|TRBD2|TRBV3-1/TRBV3-2
CASSQDRLAADTQYF
TGTGCCAGCAGCCAAGATAGGCTAGCGGCAGATACGCAGTATTTT
>.|TRBJ1-1|TRBD1|TRBV6-4
CASSSTGDTEAFF
TGTGCCAGCAGTTCCACAGGGGACACTGAAGCTTTCTTT
>.|TRBJ1-1|.|TRBV19
CASTRGLNTEAFF
TGTGCCAGTACTAGGGGCTTGAACACTGAAGCTTTCTTT
>few|TRBJ2-1|TRBD1|TRBV5-4
CASSPGQSGHEQFF
TGTGCCAGCAGCCCGGGACAGTCAGGCCATGAGCAGTTCTTC
>.|TRBJ1-4|.|TRBV5-1
CASSPGSTNEKLFF
TGCGCCAGCAGCCCAGGTTCAACTAATGAAAAACTGTTTTTT
>.|TRBJ2-1|TRBD1|TRBV2
CASRGQGGAYNEQFF
TGTGCCAGCAGAGGACAGGGGGGGGCCTACAATGAGCAGTTCTTC
>.|TRBJ2-7|.|TRBV3-1/TRBV3-2
CASSQAAGASYEQYF
TGTGCCAGCAGCCAAGCGGCGGGGGCTAGCTACGAGCAGTACTTC
>.|TRBJ2-7|TRBD1|TRBV2
CASIGQGLYEQYF
TGTGCCAGCATCGGACAGGGCTTGTACGAGCAGTACTTC
>.|TRBJ2-7|.|TRBV24-1
CATSDYGYEQYF
TGTGCCACCAGTGATTACGGTTACGAGCAGTACTTC
>.|TRBJ2-2|TRBD1|TRBV6-6
CASSSGTVTGELFF
TGTGCCAGCAGTTCCGGGACAGTGACCGGGGAGCTGTTTTTT
>many|TRBJ2-7|.|TRBV5-5
CASSLEAREQYF
TGTGCCAGCAGCTTGGAAGCGAGGGAGCAGTACTTC
>.|TRBJ2-1|TRBD1|TRBV19
CASSRATGGRNEQFF
TGTGCCAGTAGTAGAGCGACAGGGGGACGCAATGAGCAGTTCTTC